This TCR beta chain was sequenced in a study of cytomegalovirus exposure and HLA in healthy donors. The V gene's germline CDR1 is SQVTM and CDR2 ANQGSEA. This CDR3 has 12 residues. V lost 4 bases to trimming and J lost 5 bases, with 12 bases between them. Profiling relied on immunoSEQ multiplex PCR, and the TCRdb table lists in-frame clones only, not all of them. The sample contains more than 50,000 clones, around 94% of which appear only once. A word on this clone: Its antigen remains unidentified.

Study-wide findings and caveats: In vitro confirmation showed three CMV-associated chains to be CMV antigen specific.

What was sequenced was PBMCs. The receptor was isolated from a young man in good health and CMV-seronegative. This rearrangement joins TRBV29-1 to TRBJ2-7, with D hard to call. The CDR3 region is CSVVSLGNEQYF. The CDR3, as DNA: TGCAGCGTTGTGAGTCTCGGTAACGAGCAGTACTTC.